This is a list of T cell receptor beta chains from one sample in a study of blood T cell repertoires in COVID-19. Here immunoSEQ multiplex PCR was the method, and the copy in TCRdb shows in-frame clones only, minus some. This sample has some 300,000 clones, with about 87% found just once. The sample taken for sequencing was peripheral blood. These TCRs come from a woman aged 45-65 years with COVID-19, enrolled during active disease. The CDR3 runs from the conserved cysteine through the conserved F or W. The order of the fields is V gene, CDR3 length, J gene, D gene, clone size, CDR3 protein, CDR3 DNA. The D gene is left open where the match is weak. Rows may omit the clone size; those that give it use once, few, many or a size class.

v_call: TRBV6-5
cdr3_length: 15
j_call: TRBJ1-5
d_call: .
clone_size: .
cdr3_aa: CASSQSAGGFWPQHF
cdr3_nt: TGTGCCAGCAGCCAATCGGCGGGGGGGTTCTGGCCCCAGCATTTT

v_call: TRBV6-5
cdr3_length: 14
j_call: TRBJ2-2
d_call: TRBD1
clone_size: .
cdr3_aa: CASSYQGAAGELFF
cdr3_nt: TGTGCCAGCAGTTACCAGGGGGCTGCCGGGGAGCTGTTTTTT

v_call: TRBV7-2
cdr3_length: 13
j_call: TRBJ1-2
d_call: TRBD1
clone_size: few
cdr3_aa: CASSYDRAGGYTF
cdr3_nt: TGTGCCAGCAGCTACGACAGGGCGGGAGGCTACACCTTC

v_call: TRBV7-2
cdr3_length: 17
j_call: TRBJ2-3
d_call: TRBD2
clone_size: .
cdr3_aa: CASSLGPSGSISDTQYF
cdr3_nt: TGTGCCAGCAGCTTAGGTCCTAGCGGGAGTATCTCAGATACGCAGTATTTT

v_call: TRBV5-1
cdr3_length: 13
j_call: TRBJ1-2
d_call: TRBD1
clone_size: .
cdr3_aa: CASSLGGVYGYTF
cdr3_nt: TGCGCCAGCAGCTTAGGGGGCGTCTATGGCTACACCTTC

v_call: TRBV27
cdr3_length: 18
j_call: TRBJ2-6
d_call: .
clone_size: .
cdr3_aa: CASSAARRTYSGANVLTF
cdr3_nt: TGTGCCAGCAGCGCTGCTAGGCGGACTTACTCTGGGGCCAACGTCCTGACTTTC

v_call: TRBV19
cdr3_length: 16
j_call: TRBJ2-2
d_call: TRBD2
clone_size: .
cdr3_aa: CASRRLAGGPSGELFF
cdr3_nt: TGTGCCAGTAGGAGACTAGCGGGAGGGCCGTCCGGGGAGCTGTTTTTT

v_call: TRBV5-1
cdr3_length: 15
j_call: TRBJ2-1
d_call: .
clone_size: .
cdr3_aa: CASSLRRGTYNEQFF
cdr3_nt: TGCGCCAGCAGCTTAAGGCGGGGAACTTACAATGAGCAGTTCTTC

v_call: TRBV15
cdr3_length: 15
j_call: TRBJ1-4
d_call: .
clone_size: .
cdr3_aa: CATSRDRPRSEKLFF
cdr3_nt: TGTGCCACCAGCAGAGATCGACCACGGAGTGAAAAACTGTTTTTT

v_call: TRBV5-6
cdr3_length: 13
j_call: TRBJ1-1
d_call: .
clone_size: .
cdr3_aa: CASSFYRTTEAFF
cdr3_nt: TGTGCCAGCAGCTTCTACAGGACCACTGAAGCTTTCTTT

v_call: TRBV7-8
cdr3_length: 15
j_call: TRBJ1-1
d_call: TRBD1
clone_size: .
cdr3_aa: CASSSTHGQGARAFF
cdr3_nt: TGTGCCAGCAGCTCAACTCATGGACAGGGGGCGAGAGCTTTCTTT

v_call: TRBV19
cdr3_length: 15
j_call: TRBJ2-3
d_call: .
clone_size: .
cdr3_aa: CASSIWQVGTDTQYF
cdr3_nt: TGTGCCAGTAGTATTTGGCAGGTGGGCACAGATACGCAGTATTTT

v_call: TRBV24-1
cdr3_length: 14
j_call: TRBJ1-1
d_call: .
clone_size: .
cdr3_aa: CATSDYRQNTEAFF
cdr3_nt: TGTGCCACCAGTGACTATAGACAGAACACTGAAGCTTTCTTT

v_call: TRBV24-1
cdr3_length: 15
j_call: TRBJ1-2
d_call: .
clone_size: .
cdr3_aa: CATSDPLRGRHGYTF
cdr3_nt: TGTGCCACCAGTGACCCACTCAGGGGTCGTCATGGCTACACCTTC

v_call: TRBV11-3
cdr3_length: 15
j_call: TRBJ2-5
d_call: .
clone_size: .
cdr3_aa: CASSLDQIAAETQYF
cdr3_nt: TGTGCCAGCAGCTTAGATCAGATAGCGGCGGAGACCCAGTACTTC

v_call: TRBV5-1
cdr3_length: 15
j_call: TRBJ2-1
d_call: TRBD2
clone_size: .
cdr3_aa: CASGLLAGVNNEQFF
cdr3_nt: TGCGCCAGCGGCCTACTAGCGGGAGTCAACAATGAGCAGTTCTTC

v_call: TRBV19
cdr3_length: 14
j_call: TRBJ2-7
d_call: TRBD1
clone_size: .
cdr3_aa: CASSFGTGSYEQYF
cdr3_nt: TGTGCCAGTAGTTTCGGGACAGGGTCGTACGAGCAGTACTTC

v_call: TRBV18
cdr3_length: 13
j_call: TRBJ1-2
d_call: TRBD1
clone_size: .
cdr3_aa: CASSKGTGYGYTF
cdr3_nt: TGTGCCAGCTCAAAAGGGACAGGGTATGGCTACACCTTC

v_call: TRBV9
cdr3_length: 14
j_call: TRBJ2-3
d_call: .
clone_size: .
cdr3_aa: CASSVGTGTDTQYF
cdr3_nt: TGTGCCAGCAGCGTAGGAACGGGCACAGATACGCAGTATTTT

v_call: TRBV30
cdr3_length: 15
j_call: TRBJ2-3
d_call: TRBD2
clone_size: .
cdr3_aa: CAWSLLAGVADTQYF
cdr3_nt: TGTGCCTGGAGTTTGCTAGCGGGAGTTGCAGATACGCAGTATTTT

v_call: TRBV6-5
cdr3_length: 15
j_call: TRBJ2-1
d_call: .
clone_size: .
cdr3_aa: CASRVGGTGYNEQFF
cdr3_nt: TGTGCCAGCAGGGTAGGAGGAACAGGGTACAATGAGCAGTTCTTC

v_call: TRBV6-5
cdr3_length: 14
j_call: TRBJ2-7
d_call: .
clone_size: .
cdr3_aa: CASRWTLLTYEQYF
cdr3_nt: TGTGCCAGCAGATGGACACTATTAACCTACGAGCAGTACTTC

v_call: TRBV27
cdr3_length: 14
j_call: TRBJ1-5
d_call: TRBD1
clone_size: .
cdr3_aa: CASSPGTVNQPQHF
cdr3_nt: TGTGCCAGCAGTCCCGGGACAGTTAATCAGCCCCAGCATTTT

v_call: TRBV29-1
cdr3_length: 14
j_call: TRBJ2-7
d_call: TRBD2
clone_size: .
cdr3_aa: CSVLISGISYEQYF
cdr3_nt: TGCAGCGTCCTGATTAGCGGGATCTCCTACGAGCAGTACTTC

v_call: TRBV19
cdr3_length: 14
j_call: TRBJ1-3
d_call: .
clone_size: many
cdr3_aa: CATRFQASGNTIYF
cdr3_nt: TGTGCCACCCGGTTCCAAGCCTCTGGAAACACCATATATTTT

v_call: TRBV18
cdr3_length: 16
j_call: TRBJ1-5
d_call: .
clone_size: once
cdr3_aa: CASSPPVPRSNQPQHF
cdr3_nt: TGTGCCAGCTCACCACCGGTTCCGAGGAGCAATCAGCCCCAGCATTTT

v_call: TRBV12-3/TRBV12-4
cdr3_length: 12
j_call: TRBJ2-2
d_call: TRBD1
clone_size: .
cdr3_aa: CASQGDTGELFF
cdr3_nt: TGTGCCAGTCAGGGGGACACCGGGGAGCTGTTTTTT

v_call: TRBV28
cdr3_length: 15
j_call: TRBJ2-7
d_call: TRBD2
clone_size: .
cdr3_aa: CATNRYGRPSYEQYF
cdr3_nt: TGTGCCACGAATCGCTACGGGAGGCCCAGCTACGAGCAGTACTTC

v_call: TRBV30
cdr3_length: 19
j_call: TRBJ1-2
d_call: .
clone_size: .
cdr3_aa: CAWNKQHSPGVFSNYGYTF
cdr3_nt: TGTGCCTGGAATAAACAGCACTCTCCGGGGGTTTTTTCTAACTATGGCTACACCTTC

v_call: TRBV9
cdr3_length: 14
j_call: TRBJ1-3
d_call: .
clone_size: .
cdr3_aa: CASSPGVSVSTIYF
cdr3_nt: TGTGCCAGCAGCCCGGGGGTCTCCGTCTCAACCATATATTTT

v_call: TRBV14
cdr3_length: 14
j_call: TRBJ2-7
d_call: TRBD1
clone_size: .
cdr3_aa: CASSQNYRGLEQYF
cdr3_nt: TGTGCCAGCAGCCAGAATTACAGGGGGCTCGAGCAGTACTTC

v_call: TRBV7-2
cdr3_length: 16
j_call: TRBJ1-1
d_call: .
clone_size: once
cdr3_aa: CASSLGRLGARTEAFF
cdr3_nt: TGTGCCAGCAGCTTAGGGCGATTAGGGGCAAGAACTGAAGCTTTCTTT

v_call: TRBV7-2
cdr3_length: 16
j_call: TRBJ2-5
d_call: .
clone_size: .
cdr3_aa: CASSLSAAGTQETQYF
cdr3_nt: TGTGCCAGCAGCTTATCGGCGGCAGGGACTCAAGAGACCCAGTACTTC

v_call: TRBV15
cdr3_length: 15
j_call: TRBJ2-7
d_call: TRBD1
clone_size: .
cdr3_aa: CATSRGTGLSYEQYF
cdr3_nt: TGTGCCACCAGCAGAGGGACAGGCCTATCCTACGAGCAGTACTTC

v_call: TRBV7-8
cdr3_length: 13
j_call: TRBJ2-7
d_call: .
clone_size: .
cdr3_aa: CASSLWSAYEQYF
cdr3_nt: TGTGCCAGCAGCTTATGGTCGGCCTACGAGCAGTACTTC

v_call: TRBV6-5
cdr3_length: 15
j_call: TRBJ1-6
d_call: .
clone_size: .
cdr3_aa: CASSYWGGGGSPLHF
cdr3_nt: TGTGCCAGCAGTTACTGGGGAGGAGGTGGGTCACCCCTCCACTTT

v_call: TRBV19
cdr3_length: 16
j_call: TRBJ1-4
d_call: TRBD1
clone_size: once
cdr3_aa: CASSKQGKGNNEKLFF
cdr3_nt: TGTGCCAGTAGTAAACAGGGGAAGGGAAATAATGAAAAACTGTTTTTT

v_call: TRBV18
cdr3_length: 14
j_call: TRBJ1-5
d_call: .
clone_size: .
cdr3_aa: CASSPGGGHQPQHF
cdr3_nt: TGTGCCAGCTCACCAGGCGGGGGGCACCAGCCCCAGCATTTT

v_call: TRBV12-3/TRBV12-4
cdr3_length: 13
j_call: TRBJ1-5
d_call: .
clone_size: .
cdr3_aa: CASSSSDNQPQHF
cdr3_nt: TGTGCCAGCAGTTCAAGCGACAATCAGCCCCAGCATTTT

v_call: TRBV24-1
cdr3_length: 16
j_call: TRBJ2-7
d_call: TRBD2
clone_size: .
cdr3_aa: CATSAAGLAGIYEQYF
cdr3_nt: TGTGCCACCAGTGCCGCGGGACTAGCGGGAATCTACGAGCAGTACTTC

v_call: TRBV19
cdr3_length: 16
j_call: TRBJ2-1
d_call: .
clone_size: few
cdr3_aa: CASSILNEGVYNEQFF
cdr3_nt: TGTGCCAGTAGTATTCTTAACGAGGGGGTCTACAATGAGCAGTTCTTC

v_call: TRBV5-4
cdr3_length: 14
j_call: TRBJ2-1
d_call: TRBD1
clone_size: .
cdr3_aa: CASSLGQGFTEQFF
cdr3_nt: TGTGCCAGCAGCTTGGGACAGGGGTTTACGGAGCAGTTCTTC

v_call: TRBV18
cdr3_length: 15
j_call: TRBJ2-7
d_call: TRBD2
clone_size: .
cdr3_aa: CASSHTSGSFYEQYF
cdr3_nt: TGTGCCAGCTCACACACTAGCGGGAGTTTCTACGAGCAGTACTTC

v_call: TRBV9
cdr3_length: 14
j_call: TRBJ1-4
d_call: TRBD1
clone_size: .
cdr3_aa: CASSATTGAEKLFF
cdr3_nt: TGTGCCAGCAGCGCGACGACAGGGGCTGAAAAACTGTTTTTT

v_call: TRBV18
cdr3_length: 15
j_call: TRBJ1-3
d_call: .
clone_size: .
cdr3_aa: CASYVGQGRWDTIYF
cdr3_nt: TGTGCCAGCTACGTCGGCCAGGGCCGTTGGGACACCATATATTTT

v_call: TRBV7-9
cdr3_length: 15
j_call: TRBJ1-2
d_call: .
clone_size: .
cdr3_aa: CASSLAGGSGYGYTF
cdr3_nt: TGTGCCAGCAGCTTAGCTGGCGGGTCGGGCTATGGCTACACCTTC

v_call: TRBV3-1/TRBV3-2
cdr3_length: 15
j_call: TRBJ2-7
d_call: TRBD2
clone_size: .
cdr3_aa: CASSRLAGAPYEQYF
cdr3_nt: TGTGCCAGCAGCCGACTAGCGGGAGCCCCCTACGAGCAGTACTTC

v_call: TRBV19
cdr3_length: 13
j_call: TRBJ2-2
d_call: .
clone_size: once
cdr3_aa: CASSISESGELFF
cdr3_nt: TGTGCCAGTAGTATTAGCGAGAGCGGGGAGCTGTTTTTT

v_call: TRBV18
cdr3_length: 15
j_call: TRBJ1-5
d_call: .
clone_size: once
cdr3_aa: CASSPRGNSNQPQHF
cdr3_nt: TGTGCCAGCTCACCGCGGGGGAATAGCAATCAGCCCCAGCATTTT

v_call: TRBV14
cdr3_length: 16
j_call: TRBJ1-2
d_call: TRBD1
clone_size: .
cdr3_aa: CASSQNLGQGRYGYTF
cdr3_nt: TGTGCCAGCAGCCAAAACTTGGGACAGGGACGATATGGCTACACCTTC

v_call: TRBV15
cdr3_length: 14
j_call: TRBJ1-2
d_call: TRBD1
clone_size: once
cdr3_aa: CATSRPTGRHGYTF
cdr3_nt: TGTGCCACCAGCAGACCGACAGGGAGGCATGGCTACACCTTC

v_call: TRBV7-2
cdr3_length: 17
j_call: TRBJ2-2
d_call: .
clone_size: .
cdr3_aa: CASSRIRSGRATGELFF
cdr3_nt: TGTGCCAGCAGCCGGATTCGGAGCGGAAGGGCCACCGGGGAGCTGTTTTTT

v_call: TRBV7-6
cdr3_length: 16
j_call: TRBJ1-1
d_call: .
clone_size: .
cdr3_aa: CASSPRGAGMNTEAFF
cdr3_nt: TGTGCCAGCAGCCCACGGGGGGCGGGGATGAACACTGAAGCTTTCTTT

v_call: TRBV12-5
cdr3_length: 21
j_call: TRBJ2-3
d_call: TRBD2
clone_size: .
cdr3_aa: CASGLAHTSGSREGISDTQYF
cdr3_nt: TGTGCTAGTGGTTTGGCCCATACTAGCGGGAGTAGAGAGGGTATTTCAGATACGCAGTATTTT

v_call: TRBV5-1
cdr3_length: 14
j_call: TRBJ1-1
d_call: TRBD1
clone_size: .
cdr3_aa: CASSGGTANTEAFF
cdr3_nt: TGCGCCAGCAGCGGAGGGACAGCCAACACTGAAGCTTTCTTT